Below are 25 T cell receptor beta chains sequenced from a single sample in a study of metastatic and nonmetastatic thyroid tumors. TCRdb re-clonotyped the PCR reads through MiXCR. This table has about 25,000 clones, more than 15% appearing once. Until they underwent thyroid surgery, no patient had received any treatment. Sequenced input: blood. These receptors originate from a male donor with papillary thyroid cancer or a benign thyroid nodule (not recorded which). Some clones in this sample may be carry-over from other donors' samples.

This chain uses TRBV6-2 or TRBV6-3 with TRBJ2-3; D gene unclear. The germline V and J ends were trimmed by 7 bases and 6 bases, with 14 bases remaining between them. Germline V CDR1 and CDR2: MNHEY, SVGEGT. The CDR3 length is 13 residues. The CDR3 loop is CASTLKVEDTQYF. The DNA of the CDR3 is TGTGCCAGCACCCTCAAGGTGGAGGATACGCAGTATTTT.

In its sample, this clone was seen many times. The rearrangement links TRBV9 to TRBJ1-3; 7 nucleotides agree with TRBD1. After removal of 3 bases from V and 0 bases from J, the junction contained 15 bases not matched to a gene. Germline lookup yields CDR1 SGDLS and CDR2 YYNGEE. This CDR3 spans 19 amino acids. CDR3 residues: CASSEGFPGTVNSGNTIYF. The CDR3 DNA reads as TGTGCCAGCAGCGAGGGGTTCCCCGGGACAGTCAACTCTGGAAACACCATATATTTT.

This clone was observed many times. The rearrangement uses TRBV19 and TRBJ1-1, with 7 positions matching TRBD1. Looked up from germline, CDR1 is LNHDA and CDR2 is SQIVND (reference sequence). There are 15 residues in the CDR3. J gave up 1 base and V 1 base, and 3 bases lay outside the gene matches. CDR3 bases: TGTGCCAGTAGTATAGCGAACAGGGGGAACACTGAAGCTTTCTTT. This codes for CASSIANRGNTEAFF.

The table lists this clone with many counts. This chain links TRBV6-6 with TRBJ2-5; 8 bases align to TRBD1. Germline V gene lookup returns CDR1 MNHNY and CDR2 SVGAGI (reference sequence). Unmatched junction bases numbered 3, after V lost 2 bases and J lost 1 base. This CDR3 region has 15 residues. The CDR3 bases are TGTGCCAGCAGTTACGGGGGACAGGTCCAAGAGACCCAGTACTTC. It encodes CASSYGGQVQETQYF.

CDR3 sequence: CASSFRRAADTQYF. In DNA, the CDR3 is TGTGCCAGCAGTTTTAGGAGGGCGGCAGATACGCAGTATTTT. This chain joins TRBV27 and TRBJ2-3, with D possibly matching TRBD2 (6 bases). V was pared by 3 bases and J by 4 bases, with 11 bases between. Germline loops: CDR1 MNHEY, CDR2 SMNVEV (reference sequence). The CDR3 sequence is 14 residues long.

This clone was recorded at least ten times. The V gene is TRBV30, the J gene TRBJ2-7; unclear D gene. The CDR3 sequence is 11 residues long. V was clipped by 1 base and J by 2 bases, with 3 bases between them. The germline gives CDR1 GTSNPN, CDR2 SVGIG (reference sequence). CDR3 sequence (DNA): TGTGCCTGGAGTGGGACCTACGAGCAGTACTTC. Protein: CAWSGTYEQYF.

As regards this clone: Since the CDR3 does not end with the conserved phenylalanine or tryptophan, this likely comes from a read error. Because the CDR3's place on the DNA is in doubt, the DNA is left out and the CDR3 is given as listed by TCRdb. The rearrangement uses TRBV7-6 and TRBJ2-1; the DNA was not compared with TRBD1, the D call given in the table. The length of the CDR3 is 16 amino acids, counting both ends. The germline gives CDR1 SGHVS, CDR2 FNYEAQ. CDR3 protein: CANSPGESSALNEKFC.

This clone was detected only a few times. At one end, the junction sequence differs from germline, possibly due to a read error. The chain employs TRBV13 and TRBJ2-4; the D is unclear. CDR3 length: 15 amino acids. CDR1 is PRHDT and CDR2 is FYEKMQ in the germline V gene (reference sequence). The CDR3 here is CASSLAGVAKDIQYF. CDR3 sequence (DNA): TGTGCCAGCAGCTTAGCTGGAGTAGCCAAAGACATTCAGTACTTC.

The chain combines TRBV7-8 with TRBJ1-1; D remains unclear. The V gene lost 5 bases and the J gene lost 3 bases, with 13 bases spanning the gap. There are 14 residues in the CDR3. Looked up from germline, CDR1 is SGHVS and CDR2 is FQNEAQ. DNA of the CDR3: TGTGCCAGCAGCGCGGCCGTCCCAGACACTGAAGCTTTCTTT. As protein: CASSAAVPDTEAFF.

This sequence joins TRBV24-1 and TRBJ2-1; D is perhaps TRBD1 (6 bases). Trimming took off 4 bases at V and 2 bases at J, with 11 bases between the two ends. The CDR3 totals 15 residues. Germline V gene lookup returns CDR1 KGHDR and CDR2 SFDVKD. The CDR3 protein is CATSEQSGAYNEQFF. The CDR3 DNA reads TGTGCCACCAGTGAGCAATCAGGGGCCTACAATGAGCAGTTCTTC.

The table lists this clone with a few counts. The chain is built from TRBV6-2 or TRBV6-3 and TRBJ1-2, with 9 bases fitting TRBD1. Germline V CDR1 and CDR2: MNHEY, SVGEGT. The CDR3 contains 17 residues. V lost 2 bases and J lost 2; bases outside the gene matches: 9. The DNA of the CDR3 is TGTGCCAGCAGTTACGTCCGGGACAGGGAATACAACTATGGCTACACCTTC. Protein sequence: CASSYVRDREYNYGYTF.

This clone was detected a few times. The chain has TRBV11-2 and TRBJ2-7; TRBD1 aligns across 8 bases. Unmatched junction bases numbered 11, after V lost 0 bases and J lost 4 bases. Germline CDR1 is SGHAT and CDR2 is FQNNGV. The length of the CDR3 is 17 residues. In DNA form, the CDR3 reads TGTGCCAGCAGCTTAGAACGACAGGGGCGACTACCATACGAGCAGTACTTC. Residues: CASSLERQGRLPYEQYF.

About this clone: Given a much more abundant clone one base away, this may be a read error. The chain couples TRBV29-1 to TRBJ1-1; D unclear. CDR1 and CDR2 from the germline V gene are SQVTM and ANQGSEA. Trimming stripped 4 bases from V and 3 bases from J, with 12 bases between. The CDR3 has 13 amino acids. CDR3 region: CSVGWQEYTEAFF. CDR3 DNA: TGCAGCGTTGGATGGCAGGAGTACACTGAAGCTTTCTTT.

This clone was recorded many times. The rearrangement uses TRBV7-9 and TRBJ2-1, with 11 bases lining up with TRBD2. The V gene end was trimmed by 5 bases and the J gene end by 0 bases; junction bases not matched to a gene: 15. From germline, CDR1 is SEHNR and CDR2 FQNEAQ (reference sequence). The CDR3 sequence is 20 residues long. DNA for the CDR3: TGTGCCAGCAGCAGACCCCTGGCTAGCGGGAGGTTCCCCTCCTACAATGAGCAGTTCTTC. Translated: CASSRPLASGRFPSYNEQFF. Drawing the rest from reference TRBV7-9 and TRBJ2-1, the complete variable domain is DTGVSQNPRHKITKRGQNVTFRCDPISEHNRLYWYRQTLGQGPEFLTYFQNEAQLEKSRLLSDRFSAERPKGSFSTLEIQRTEQGDSAMYLCASSRPLASGRFPSYNEQFFGPGTRLTVL.

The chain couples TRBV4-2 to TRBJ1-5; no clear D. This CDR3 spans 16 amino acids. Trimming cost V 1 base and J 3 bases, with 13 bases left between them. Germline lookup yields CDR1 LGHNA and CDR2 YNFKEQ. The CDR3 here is CASSQVRRSNNQPQHF. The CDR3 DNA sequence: TGTGCCAGCAGCCAAGTTCGTCGGTCCAACAATCAGCCCCAGCATTTT.

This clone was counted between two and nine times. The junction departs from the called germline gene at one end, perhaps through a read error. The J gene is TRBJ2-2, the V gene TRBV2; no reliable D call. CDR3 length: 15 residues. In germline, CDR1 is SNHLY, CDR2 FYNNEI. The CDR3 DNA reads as TGTGCCAGCAGTGAACAGACTTGCTCCACCTGGGAGCTGTTTTTT. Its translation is CASSEQTCSTWELFF.

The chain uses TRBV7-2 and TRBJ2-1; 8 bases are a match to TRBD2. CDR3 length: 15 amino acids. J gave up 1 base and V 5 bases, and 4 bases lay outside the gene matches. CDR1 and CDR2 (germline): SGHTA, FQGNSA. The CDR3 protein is CASSVAGGSYNEQFF. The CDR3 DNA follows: TGTGCCAGCAGCGTGGCGGGAGGATCCTACAATGAGCAGTTCTTC.

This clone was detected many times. Here the CDR3 DNA reads TGTGCCAGCAGCCAAGTCCCAGCTCTCGGGACGCAGTATTTT. Translating it yields CASSQVPALGTQYF. The chain couples TRBV14 to TRBJ2-3; D not resolved. CDR1 is SGHDN and CDR2 is FVKESK in the germline V gene. V lost 1 base and J 9 bases, leaving 14 bases between the germline ends. The CDR3 loop spans 14 amino acids.

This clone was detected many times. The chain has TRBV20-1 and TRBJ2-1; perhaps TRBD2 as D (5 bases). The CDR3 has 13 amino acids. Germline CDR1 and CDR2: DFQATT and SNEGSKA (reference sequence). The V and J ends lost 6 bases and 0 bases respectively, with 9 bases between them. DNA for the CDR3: TGCAGTGCCATAGGGAGCTCCTACAATGAGCAGTTCTTC. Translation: CSAIGSSYNEQFF.

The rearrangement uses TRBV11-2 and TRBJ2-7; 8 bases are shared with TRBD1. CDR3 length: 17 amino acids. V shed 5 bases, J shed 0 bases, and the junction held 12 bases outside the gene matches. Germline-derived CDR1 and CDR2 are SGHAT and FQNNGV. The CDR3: CASSPQGAFTASYEQYF. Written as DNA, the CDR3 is TGTGCCAGCAGCCCCCAGGGGGCGTTTACGGCCTCCTACGAGCAGTACTTC. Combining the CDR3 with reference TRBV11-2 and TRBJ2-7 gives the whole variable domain EAGVAQSPRYKIIEKRQSVAFWCNPISGHATLYWYQQILGQGPKLLIQFQNNGVVDDSQLPKDRFSAERLKGVDSTLKIQPAKLEDSAVYLCASSPQGAFTASYEQYFGPGTRLTVT.

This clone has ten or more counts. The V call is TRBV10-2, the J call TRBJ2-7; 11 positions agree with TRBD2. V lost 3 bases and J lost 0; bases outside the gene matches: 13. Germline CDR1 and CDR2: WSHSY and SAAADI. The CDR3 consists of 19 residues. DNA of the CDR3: TGCGCCAGCAGTGACCCCCTAGCGGGAGGCCTGAAGAGCTCCTACGAGCAGTACTTC. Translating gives CASSDPLAGGLKSSYEQYF.

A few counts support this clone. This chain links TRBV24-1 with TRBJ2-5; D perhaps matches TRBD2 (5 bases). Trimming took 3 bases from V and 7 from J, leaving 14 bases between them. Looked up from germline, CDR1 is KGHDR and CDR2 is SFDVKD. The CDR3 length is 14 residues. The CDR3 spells CATSDRGEGGTQYF. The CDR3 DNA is TGTGCCACCAGTGATCGAGGAGAGGGTGGGACCCAGTACTTC.

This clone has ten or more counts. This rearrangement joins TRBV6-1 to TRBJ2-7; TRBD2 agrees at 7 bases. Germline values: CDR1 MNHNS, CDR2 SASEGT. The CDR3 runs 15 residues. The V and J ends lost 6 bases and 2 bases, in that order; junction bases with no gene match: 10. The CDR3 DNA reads TGTGCCAGCAGCCCCACTAGCGTGAGCACCTACGAGCAGTACTTC. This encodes CASSPTSVSTYEQYF.

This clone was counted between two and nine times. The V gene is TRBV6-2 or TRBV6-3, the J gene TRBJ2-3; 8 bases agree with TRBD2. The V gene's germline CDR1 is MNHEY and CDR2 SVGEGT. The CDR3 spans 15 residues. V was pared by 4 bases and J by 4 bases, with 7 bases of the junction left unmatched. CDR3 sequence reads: CASSSAGDGPDTQYF. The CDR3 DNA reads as TGTGCCAGCAGTTCAGCGGGAGATGGACCAGATACGCAGTATTTT.

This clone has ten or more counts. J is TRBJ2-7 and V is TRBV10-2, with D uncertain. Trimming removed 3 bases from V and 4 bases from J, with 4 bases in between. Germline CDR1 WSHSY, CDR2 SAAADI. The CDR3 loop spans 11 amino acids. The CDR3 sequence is CASSEGYEQYF. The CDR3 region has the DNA TGCGCCAGCAGTGAAGGATACGAGCAGTACTTC.